This TCR beta chain was retrieved from a study of a mutant IDH1 vaccine in newly diagnosed glioma. Study as a whole: Patients were started on vaccination 4-6 weeks after radiotherapy alone, or with temozolomide cycles. Treated patients showed a male proportion of roughly 62%, a female proportion of roughly 40%, and a mean age of around 39 years. V12 took place at week 35, and V13 at week 47. Whole-study findings and limits: Pseudoprogression apparently tracked independently of changes in top peripheral T cell clonotypes.

Sequenced by immunoSEQ multiplex PCR; TCRdb stores in-frame clones only, minus some. The sample holds roughly 69,000 clones, more than 75% seen once. Specified time point: week 35, safety follow-up. A 20-mer mutant IDH1 peptide at 300 ug was injected subcutaneously with topical imiquimod. CDR3 length: 15 amino acids. V lost 5 bases, J lost 3 bases, and 16 bases lay in between. Per germline, CDR1 WSHSY and CDR2 SAAADI. This clone came up a few times. The antigen remains undetermined. The chain carries TRBV10-2 and TRBJ1-2, with D perhaps matching TRBD1 (6 bases). The sequencing here drew on PBMCs, taken from a glioma patient whose treatment included an IDH1 peptide vaccine. The clonotype originates from a man under 40 with glioma. As DNA, the CDR3 is TGCGCCAGCAGTCACCACCCAGCAGGGGACTATGGCTACACCTTC. Translating gives CASSHHPAGDYGYTF.